The source of this T cell receptor beta chain is a study of blood T cell repertoires in COVID-19. Study overall: Samples came from the United States, Italy and Spain, spanning acute and convalescent COVID-19. Sample material is recorded as cDNA or gDNA derived from T cells, B-cell-depleted T cells, or PBMCs.

Method: immunoSEQ multiplex PCR; TCRdb's copy keeps in-frame clones and lacks some. The table has 250,000 to 400,000 clones, approximately 87% seen once. Adults between roughly 18 and 95 years of age took part from approximately 24 US areas. Researchers sorted participants into cohorts using their self-reported clinical history. The sample was PBMCs or T cells enriched from blood (not recorded which). The TCR was taken from a young woman who had recovered from COVID-19.

The CDR3 sequence is CASSRRGGADEQFF. The CDR3 region has the DNA TGTGCCAGCAGCCGGCGCGGGGGGGCTGATGAGCAGTTCTTC. The V and J genes are TRBV28 and TRBJ2-1, with TRBD2 matching over 9 bases. The V and J ends lost 6 bases and 8 bases, in that order; junction bases with no gene match: 8. The germline gives CDR1 MDHEN, CDR2 SYDVKM. The length of the CDR3 is 14 residues.